These 27 T cell receptor beta chains came from one sample sequenced in a study of PD-1 blockade in classical Hodgkin lymphoma. After autologous stem cell transplantation all patients relapsed, and prior brentuximab vedotin exposure differed between cohorts. The protocol was immunoSEQ multiplex PCR, while the TCRdb copy is restricted to in-frame clones and leaves out a portion. The sample has some 41,000 clones, approximately 90% seen once. Sequenced here: peripheral blood mononuclear cells (PBMCs), sampled before the second cycle of nivolumab. These TCRs come from a human donor with classical Hodgkin lymphoma.

The rearrangement links TRBV5-5 to TRBJ2-1, with TRBD2 matching 10 bases. Germline V gene sequence: CDR1 SGHKS, CDR2 YYEKEE (reference sequence). Trimming took 2 bases from V and 8 from J; bases not matched to a gene: 7. This CDR3 spans 15 amino acids. CDR3 nucleotides: TGTGCCAGCAGCTTCCCAGCGGGAGGGGTGGATGAGCAGTTCTTC. Protein product: CASSFPAGGVDEQFF.

J is TRBJ2-1 and V is TRBV5-8; 9 nucleotides agree with TRBD2. Per the germline V gene, CDR1 is SGHTS and CDR2 is YDEGEE. V lost 0 bases, J lost 9 bases, and 7 bases stayed unmatched. This CDR3 has 15 residues. The chain's CDR3 is CASSLVAGGPGEQFF. CDR3 nucleotide sequence: TGTGCCAGCAGCTTGGTGGCGGGAGGGCCCGGTGAGCAGTTCTTC.

This clone appeared a few times. The chain joins TRBV7-9 to TRBJ1-2; 7 bases are shared with TRBD1. This CDR3 comprises 15 residues. Germline V gene lookup returns CDR1 SEHNR and CDR2 FQNEAQ (reference sequence). With 4 bases clipped from V and 2 bases from J, the junction kept 7 bases outside the gene matches. CDR3 protein: CASSSLTGRNYGYTF. Here the CDR3 DNA reads TGTGCCAGCAGCTCGCTGACAGGGAGGAACTATGGCTACACCTTC.

This chain joins TRBV25-1 and TRBJ2-7; D gene unclear. CDR3 length: 11 residues. V lost 5 bases and J 1 base, leaving 3 bases between the germline ends. Germline V gives CDR1 MGHDK, CDR2 SYGVNS. The CDR3 DNA sequence: TGTGCCAGCAGTCGATCCTACGAGCAGTACTTC. Translated: CASSRSYEQYF.

This chain uses TRBV5-1 with TRBJ1-6; D gene ambiguous. Germline V lookup: CDR1 SGHRS, CDR2 YFSETQ. This CDR3 comprises 14 residues. V lost 5 bases, J lost 10 bases, and 16 bases lay in between. The CDR3 sequence is CASREAQGSSPLHF. CDR3 bases: TGCGCCAGCAGGGAGGCCCAAGGGAGCTCACCCCTCCACTTT.

The chain recombines TRBV9 with TRBJ1-1, with D unresolved. V lost 5 bases and J 2 bases, leaving 4 bases between the germline ends. CDR1 is SGDLS and CDR2 is YYNGEE in the germline V gene. The CDR3 loop spans 11 amino acids. The CDR3 here is CASSPNTEAFF. For the CDR3, the DNA is TGTGCCAGCAGTCCAAACACTGAAGCTTTCTTT.

The chain recombines TRBV7-2 with TRBJ2-3, with TRBD1 matching over 8 bases. J gave up 3 bases and V 1 base, and 0 bases lay outside the gene matches. This CDR3 spans 14 amino acids. The germline CDR1 and CDR2 sequences are SGHTA and FQGNSA. The CDR3 nucleotides are TGTGCCAGCAGCTTAGGACAGGGGACAGATACGCAGTATTTT. Translating gives CASSLGQGTDTQYF. The full variable domain, in which reference TRBV7-2 and TRBJ2-3 provide the parts outside the CDR3, is GAGVSQSPSNKVTEKGKDVELRCDPISGHTALYWYRQSLGQGLEFLIYFQGNSAPDKSGLPSDRFSAERTGGSVSTLTIQRTQQEDSAVYLCASSLGQGTDTQYFGPGTRLTVL.

This clone is a singleton in its sample. The chain uses TRBV7-8 and TRBJ2-6; D is perhaps TRBD2 (5 bases). CDR3 size: 19 residues. Trimming cost V 2 bases and J 4 bases, with 21 bases left between them. In germline, CDR1 is SGHVS, CDR2 FQNEAQ. This CDR3 reads CASSLRLGGLAYGANVLTF. The CDR3 nucleotides are TGTGCCAGCAGCTTACGGTTGGGCGGACTTGCTTACGGGGCCAACGTCCTGACTTTC. Variable domain in full (rest from reference TRBV7-8 and TRBJ2-6): GAGVSQSPRYKVAKRGQDVALRCDPISGHVSLFWYQQALGQGPEFLTYFQNEAQLDKSGLPSDRFFAERPEGSVSTLKIQRTQQEDSAVYLCASSLRLGGLAYGANVLTFGAGSRLTVL.

The chain combines TRBV19 with TRBJ2-5; D is ambiguous. This CDR3 spans 13 amino acids. Germline CDR1 reads LNHDA; CDR2 reads SQIVND (reference sequence). Trimming removed 6 bases at V and 7 bases at J, with 15 bases between. CDR3 region: CASSPQIPGTQYF. CDR3 DNA: TGTGCCAGTAGCCCTCAAATCCCGGGGACCCAGTACTTC.

The chain employs TRBV28 and TRBJ1-5, with 9 bases identical to TRBD1. Germline CDR1 MDHEN, CDR2 SYDVKM. V lost 5 bases, J lost 0 bases, and 11 bases stayed unmatched. The CDR3 spans 18 residues. The chain's CDR3 is CASSGYPGQGYSNQPQHF. CDR3 sequence (DNA): TGTGCCAGCAGTGGGTACCCGGGACAGGGATATAGCAATCAGCCCCAGCATTTT.

The chain uses TRBV18 and TRBJ2-5, with TRBD1 identical over 7 bases. Germline values: CDR1 KGHSH, CDR2 LQKENI. V shed 2 bases, J shed 3 bases, and the junction held 3 bases outside the gene matches. This CDR3 comprises 14 residues. The DNA of the CDR3 is TGTGCCAGCTCACCAGAACAGGGGAAAGAGACCCAGTACTTC. Its protein product is CASSPEQGKETQYF. The full variable domain, in which reference TRBV18 and TRBJ2-5 provide the parts outside the CDR3, is NAGVMQNPRHLVRRRGQEARLRCSPMKGHSHVYWYRQLPEEGLKFMVYLQKENIIDESGMPKERFSAEFPKEGPSILRIQQVVRGDSAAYFCASSPEQGKETQYFGPGTRLLVL.

The chain has TRBV2 and TRBJ1-2; D gene unclear. V was trimmed by 2 bases and J by 3 bases, leaving 10 bases between them. The germline gives CDR1 SNHLY, CDR2 FYNNEI. CDR3 size: 14 residues. The CDR3 DNA sequence: TGTGCCAGCAGTGAACACGTACTCTACTATGGCTACACCTTC. Protein product: CASSEHVLYYGYTF.

The chain employs TRBV7-8 and TRBJ2-7; a possible D gene is TRBD2 (6 bases). Trimming stripped 3 bases from V and 0 bases from J, with 12 bases between. The germline gives CDR1 SGHVS, CDR2 FQNEAQ. CDR3 length equals 15 residues. CDR3 bases: TGTGCCAGCAGCTTTTACGACGGGAGCTCCTACGAGCAGTACTTC. Amino acid sequence: CASSFYDGSSYEQYF.

The chain combines TRBV21-1 with TRBJ2-2; whether TRBD2, the table's D call, matches the DNA was not checked. TRBV21-1 is reported as a pseudogene. The CDR3 extends over 16 amino acids. The CDR3 spells CASSKVAAGVAGELFF. The CDR3 coding sequence is TGTGCCAGCAGCAAAGTCGCGGCGGGAGTGGCCGGGGAGCTGTTTTTT.

The V call is TRBV4-3, the J call TRBJ1-1, with D unclear. V was clipped by 0 bases and J by 4 bases, with 6 bases between them. CDR3 length: 13 residues. Germline values: CDR1 LGHNA, CDR2 YSLEER. CDR3 protein: CASSQDRSTEAFF. Here the CDR3 DNA reads TGCGCCAGCAGCCAAGACAGGAGCACTGAAGCTTTCTTT.

The chain carries TRBV7-2 and TRBJ2-3; TRBD1 is a possible D gene (5 bases). The CDR3 spans 13 residues. CDR1 is SGHTA and CDR2 is FQGNSA in the germline V gene. Trimming stripped 2 bases from V and 4 bases from J, with 7 bases between. The CDR3 spells CASSLQGADTQYF. In nucleotides, the CDR3 is TGTGCCAGCAGCTTACAAGGGGCAGATACGCAGTATTTT.

The V and J genes are TRBV19 and TRBJ2-2, with 7 bases aligning to TRBD2. The V gene's germline CDR1 is LNHDA and CDR2 SQIVND (reference sequence). The trim removed 4 bases at V and 7 bases at J, leaving 6 bases unmatched. The CDR3 spans 14 residues. The DNA of the CDR3 is TGTGCCAGTAGTAGCGGGAGCACAGGCGGGGAGCTGTTTTTT. It encodes CASSSGSTGGELFF.

The chain recombines TRBV10-2 with TRBJ2-7, with a weak D call TRBD2 (5 bases). The V end was cut by 1 base, the J end by 1 base, with 11 bases between. This CDR3 region has 15 residues. CDR1 WSHSY and CDR2 SAAADI come from the germline V gene. The CDR3 nucleotides read TGCGCCAGCAGTGAGTTCACCACGGGGTCCTACGAGCAGTACTTC. Translating gives CASSEFTTGSYEQYF.

The genes are TRBV5-1 and TRBJ1-1; TRBD1 agrees at 8 bases. The germline CDR1 and CDR2 sequences are SGHRS and YFSETQ. Trimming removed 4 bases from V and 0 bases from J; junction bases left unmatched: 2. This CDR3 is built from 14 residues. CDR3 DNA sequence: TGCGCCAGCAGCCGGGGACAGGTGAACACTGAAGCTTTCTTT. As protein: CASSRGQVNTEAFF.

The chain is built from TRBV19 and TRBJ2-2; D could derive from TRBD1 or TRBD2 (5 bases each). V was cut by 3 bases and J by 2 bases, with 13 bases left in between. CDR1 and CDR2 from the germline V gene are LNHDA and SQIVND (reference sequence). The CDR3 spans 16 residues. The CDR3 bases are TGTGCCAGTAGTATTCTCGGGACCCGTAACACCGGGGAGCTGTTTTTT. Amino acid sequence: CASSILGTRNTGELFF. The entire variable domain, with the rest obtained from reference TRBV19 and TRBJ2-2, is as follows: DGGITQSPKYLFRKEGQNVTLSCEQNLNHDAMYWYRQDPGQGLRLIYYSQIVNDFQKGDIAEGYSVSREKKESFPLTVTSAQKNPTAFYLCASSILGTRNTGELFFGEGSRLTVL.

The chain is built from TRBV7-2 and TRBJ2-7; D is undetermined. CDR1 SGHTA and CDR2 FQGNSA come from the germline V gene. Trimming removed 4 bases at V and 0 bases at J, with 4 bases between. CDR3 length: 12 residues. For the CDR3, the DNA is TGTGCCAGCAGCTCCAACTCCTACGAGCAGTACTTC. Translating it yields CASSSNSYEQYF.

In DNA form, the CDR3 reads TGTGCCAGCAGCCCGGCCGGGGCAGAGACCCAGTACTTC. This translates into CASSPAGAETQYF. The chain employs TRBV28 and TRBJ2-5; possibly TRBD1 or TRBD2 for D (5 bases each). Trimming cost V 6 bases and J 4 bases, with 12 bases left between them. Germline V gives CDR1 MDHEN, CDR2 SYDVKM. The CDR3 totals 13 residues.

The rearrangement uses TRBV11-2 and TRBJ2-1; TRBD1 matches at 9 bases. This CDR3 region has 16 residues. CDR1 SGHAT and CDR2 FQNNGV come from the germline V gene. V shed 4 bases, J shed 4 bases, and the junction held 8 bases outside the gene matches. In DNA form, the CDR3 reads TGTGCCAGCAGCTCCTACCGGGACAGGGATTACAATGAGCAGTTCTTC. Translated, it gives CASSSYRDRDYNEQFF.

The chain combines TRBV28 with TRBJ2-2; 7 bases map to TRBD1. CDR3 size: 14 residues. V lost 6 bases and J lost 7; bases outside the gene matches: 8. The germline CDR1 and CDR2 sequences are MDHEN and SYDVKM. The CDR3 sequence is CASSHRGLGGELFF. CDR3 bases: TGTGCCAGCAGCCACAGGGGTCTTGGCGGGGAGCTGTTTTTT.

This clone showed up just once. The chain recombines TRBV19 with TRBJ1-6, with a possible D match to TRBD1 (5 bases). The V gene's germline CDR1 is LNHDA and CDR2 SQIVND (reference sequence). The CDR3 runs to 15 residues. V was pared by 4 bases and J by 4 bases, with 11 bases between. CDR3 loop: CASSNRAGYNSPLHF. CDR3 nucleotide sequence: TGTGCCAGTAGTAATAGGGCAGGGTATAATTCACCCCTCCACTTT.

This chain connects TRBV6-6 to TRBJ2-2; 9 nucleotides match TRBD2. CDR1 is MNHNY and CDR2 is SVGAGI in the germline V gene (reference sequence). The CDR3 is made up of 16 amino acids. The V and J ends lost 6 bases and 2 bases, in that order; junction bases with no gene match: 7. CDR3 DNA: TGTGCCAGCAGCCCGCGGGGGGGCGGAAACACCGGGGAGCTGTTTTTT. Translation gives CASSPRGGGNTGELFF.

V gene TRBV6-1 combines with J gene TRBJ2-5, with D perhaps given as TRBD1 or TRBD2 (6 bases each). The CDR3 loop spans 15 amino acids. Between the trimmed V and J ends, which lost 2 bases and 3 bases, there was a span of 13 bases. Per germline, CDR1 MNHNS and CDR2 SASEGT. The CDR3 region has the DNA TGTGCCAGCAGTGAACAGCCGGGGGCGGAAGAGACCCAGTACTTC. Translating it yields CASSEQPGAEETQYF.